These 21 T cell receptor beta chains were all obtained from the same sample, sequenced in a study of cytomegalovirus exposure and HLA in healthy donors. Primers: 60 Vbeta forward and 13 Jbeta reverse. Assay used: immunoSEQ multiplex PCR; TCRdb lists only in-frame clones, some missing. The sample lists around 130,000 clones, 80% to 90% seen once, with just under 3% in the top ten. The specimen was PBMCs. These receptors all stem from a woman younger than 35 in good health and CMV-seropositive.

The V gene is TRBV2, the J gene TRBJ2-7; D call uncertain. The length of the CDR3 is 12 residues. In germline, CDR1 is SNHLY, CDR2 FYNNEI. Trimming removed 0 bases at V and 3 bases at J, with 3 bases between. Here the CDR3 reads CASSEAFYEQYF. CDR3 sequence (DNA): TGTGCCAGCAGTGAAGCCTTCTACGAGCAGTACTTC.

The chain combines TRBV21-1 with TRBJ2-5; TRBD2 is the table's D call, not checked against the DNA. TRBV21-1 is a listed pseudogene. The CDR3 has 16 amino acids. CDR3 loop: CASFFPRDTSHETQYF. The CDR3 bases are TGTGCCAGTTTTTTTCCCCGGGATACCTCCCACGAGACCCAGTACTTC.

This clone has a single count. This chain links TRBV29-1 with TRBJ2-4; 12 bases match TRBD2. Germline assignment: CDR1 SQVTM and CDR2 ANQGSEA. The CDR3 has 17 amino acids. The ends lost 0 bases at V and 1 base at J; junction bases unmatched: 4. The CDR3 loop reads CSVEDLAGGLAKNIQYF. The CDR3 bases are TGCAGCGTTGAAGATCTAGCGGGGGGGCTCGCCAAAAACATTCAGTACTTC.

This clone was seen a few times. The rearrangement uses TRBV6-1 and TRBJ2-7; D gene unclear. Trimming removed 2 bases from V and 0 bases from J, with 8 bases in between. This CDR3 has 14 amino acids. Germline V gene lookup returns CDR1 MNHNS and CDR2 SASEGT. The CDR3, as DNA: TGTGCCAGCAGTGAAAGACTGATCTCCTACGAGCAGTACTTC. Its translation: CASSERLISYEQYF.

The chain links TRBV4-2 to TRBJ1-2; unclear D gene. The germline V gene has CDR1 LGHNA and CDR2 YNFKEQ. The CDR3 has 15 amino acids. V was shortened by 1 base and J by 5 bases, with 14 bases between the two germline ends. The CDR3 nucleotides are TGTGCCAGCAGCCAAGCGGAGAGTAGCTTTTATGGCTACACCTTC. Its translation is CASSQAESSFYGYTF.

This chain connects TRBV4-1 to TRBJ2-2; TRBD1 agrees at 7 bases. Trimming at V came to 6 bases and at J to 7 bases, leaving 8 bases not matched to a gene. The CDR3 spans 14 residues. Germline V CDR1 and CDR2: MGHRA, YSYEKL. CDR3 amino acids: CASRPTGDNGELFF. The CDR3 bases are TGCGCCAGCAGACCAACAGGGGACAACGGGGAGCTGTTTTTT.

This sequence joins TRBV5-1 and TRBJ2-1, with 7 bases identical to TRBD2. Germline V gives CDR1 SGHRS, CDR2 YFSETQ. This CDR3 region has 13 residues. V shed 5 bases and J 8 bases; nucleotides not matched to a gene: 7. The CDR3 is CASSSGGWDEQFF. As DNA, the CDR3 is TGCGCCAGCAGTTCCGGGGGGTGGGATGAGCAGTTCTTC.

The V gene is TRBV30, the J gene TRBJ2-7; D perhaps matches TRBD1 (5 bases). Deletions cut 1 base from V and 6 bases from J, with 13 bases between. This CDR3 spans 13 amino acids. Germline V gives CDR1 GTSNPN, CDR2 SVGIG (reference sequence). The CDR3 spells CAWSGRGNGEQYF. In DNA, the CDR3 is TGTGCCTGGAGTGGTAGGGGAAACGGCGAGCAGTACTTC.

This clone has just a few counts. The gene calls are TRBV6-5 and TRBJ2-5; 10 bases are shared with TRBD2. This CDR3 contains 16 residues. J gave up 5 bases and V 2 bases, and 8 bases lay outside the gene matches. Germline CDR1 is MNHEY and CDR2 is SVGAGI. The CDR3 coding sequence is TGTGCCAGCAGTTACGGAACTAGCGGGGTGGGGGAGACCCAGTACTTC. Translation: CASSYGTSGVGETQYF.

The CDR3 sequence: CASRGSAGGVNEQFF. CDR3 coding DNA: TGTGCCAGCAGGGGGAGCGCGGGGGGAGTGAATGAGCAGTTCTTC. The chain uses TRBV25-1 and TRBJ2-1; TRBD2 matches at 8 bases. Germline V lookup: CDR1 MGHDK, CDR2 SYGVNS. Trimming cost V 6 bases and J 7 bases; bases outside gene matches: 11. The CDR3 sequence is 15 residues long.

The chain has TRBV9 and TRBJ2-2; 8 nucleotides match TRBD2. The V and J ends lost 3 bases and 4 bases, in that order; junction bases with no gene match: 8. CDR3 size: 16 residues. The germline V gene encodes CDR1 SGDLS and CDR2 YYNGEE. The chain's CDR3 is CASSEGQLAATGELFF. CDR3 sequence (DNA): TGTGCCAGCAGCGAAGGGCAACTAGCGGCCACCGGGGAGCTGTTTTTT. The full variable domain, with the rest looked up from reference TRBV9 and TRBJ2-2, is DSGVTQTPKHLITATGQRVTLRCSPRSGDLSVYWYQQSLDQGLQFLIQYYNGEERAKGNILERFSAQQFPDLHSELNLSSLELGDSALYFCASSEGQLAATGELFFGEGSRLTVL.

A remark on this clone: Compared with germline, one end of the junction differs, possibly owing to a read error. The chain joins TRBV29-1 to TRBJ2-3; 11 nucleotides agree with TRBD2. CDR1 and CDR2 (germline): SQVTM, ANQGSEA. The CDR3 consists of 10 residues. The CDR3 DNA is TGCAGCGGAGTAGCGGGGGGGCCCCATTTT. Encoded protein: CSGVAGGPHF.

In regard to this clone: At one end, the junction sequence differs from germline, possibly due to a read error. This chain connects TRBV7-9 to TRBJ1-6; 9 bases are shared with TRBD1. The CDR3 loop spans 14 amino acids. CDR1 and CDR2 from the germline V gene are SEHNR and FQNEAQ (reference sequence). The CDR3 is CSSSETGGNSPLHF. The DNA of the CDR3 is TGTTCCAGCAGCGAGACAGGGGGTAATTCACCCCTCCACTTT. The full variable domain, its missing parts supplied by reference TRBV7-9 and TRBJ1-6, is DTGVSQNPRHKITKRGQNVTFRCDPISEHNRLYWYRQTLGQGPEFLTYFQNEAQLEKSRLLSDRFSAERPKGSFSTLEIQRTEQGDSAMYLCSSSETGGNSPLHFGNGTRLTVT.

On this clone: One junction end disagrees with the germline gene, perhaps due to a read error. The CDR3 protein is CSSSLDTRSLHF. The CDR3 nucleotides read TGTTCCAGCAGCTTGGACACCCGTTCCCTCCACTTT. J is TRBJ1-6 and V is TRBV7-9; tentatively, D is TRBD1 (5 bases). Germline CDR1 SEHNR, CDR2 FQNEAQ (reference sequence). The CDR3 totals 12 residues.

This clone turned up a few times. The chain is built from TRBV5-5 and TRBJ1-6, with D perhaps matching TRBD1 (5 bases). V was clipped by 0 bases and J by 9 bases, with 7 bases between them. The CDR3 runs 13 residues. Per the germline V gene, CDR1 is SGHKS and CDR2 is YYEKEE (reference sequence). The CDR3 DNA sequence: TGTGCCAGCAGCTTGGTCGGGGGTTCACCCCTCCACTTT. Its protein is CASSLVGGSPLHF.

V usage is TRBV27 and J usage is TRBJ2-7; D might be TRBD1 (5 bases). The V gene's germline CDR1 is MNHEY and CDR2 SMNVEV (reference sequence). The CDR3 covers 14 residues. The ends were cut back, 4 bases at V and 5 bases at J, with 15 bases in the middle. The CDR3 region has the DNA TGTGCCAGCAGTTGGTCCAGGGAAGGAAACGAGCAGTACTTC. Residues: CASSWSREGNEQYF.

The V call is TRBV6-6, the J call TRBJ2-2; no clear D gene. V dropped 2 bases and J dropped 2 bases, with 3 bases sitting between them. The CDR3 length is 13 residues. The germline CDR1 and CDR2 sequences are MNHNY and SVGAGI (reference sequence). The CDR3 spells CASSYLNTGELFF. CDR3 DNA sequence: TGTGCCAGCAGTTACCTTAACACCGGGGAGCTGTTTTTT.

This clone appeared a single time. The chain joins TRBV11-2 to TRBJ2-2; TRBD2 aligns across 9 bases. Trimming took 2 bases from V and 4 from J; bases not matched to a gene: 5. This CDR3 contains 16 residues. Germline CDR1 SGHAT, CDR2 FQNNGV. CDR3 sequence reads: CASSLRREGSTGELFF. The CDR3 DNA follows: TGTGCCAGCAGCTTACGGCGGGAGGGAAGCACCGGGGAGCTGTTTTTT. The full variable domain, in which reference TRBV11-2 and TRBJ2-2 provide the parts outside the CDR3, is EAGVAQSPRYKIIEKRQSVAFWCNPISGHATLYWYQQILGQGPKLLIQFQNNGVVDDSQLPKDRFSAERLKGVDSTLKIQPAKLEDSAVYLCASSLRREGSTGELFFGEGSRLTVL.

V gene TRBV4-1 combines with J gene TRBJ2-3, with TRBD2 matching 12 bases. V gave up 4 bases and J gave up 5 bases; unmatched junction bases: 10. Germline loops: CDR1 MGHRA, CDR2 YSYEKL. The CDR3 totals 17 residues. CDR3 residues: CASSLSASGGAVDTQYF. For the CDR3, the DNA is TGCGCCAGCAGCCTATCAGCTAGCGGGGGGGCGGTAGATACGCAGTATTTT.

The chain recombines TRBV28 with TRBJ2-1, with TRBD2 matching over 9 bases. Germline-derived CDR1 and CDR2 are MDHEN and SYDVKM. V dropped 2 bases and J dropped 2; count of bases not matched to a gene: 7. CDR3 length: 17 amino acids. In nucleotides, the CDR3 is TGTGCCAGCAGTTTAGGGGTGGGCGGGGGGGCCTACAATGAGCAGTTCTTC. Residues: CASSLGVGGGAYNEQFF.

The CDR3 DNA follows: TGTGCCAGTAGTCTTCCAGGGGGCGCACGGACTGAAGCTTTCTTT. Protein: CASSLPGGARTEAFF. The chain joins TRBV19 to TRBJ1-1, with TRBD1 identical over 8 bases. The V and J ends lost 5 bases and 5 bases, in that order; junction bases with no gene match: 10. The CDR3 extends over 15 amino acids. Germline CDR1 reads LNHDA; CDR2 reads SQIVND (reference sequence).